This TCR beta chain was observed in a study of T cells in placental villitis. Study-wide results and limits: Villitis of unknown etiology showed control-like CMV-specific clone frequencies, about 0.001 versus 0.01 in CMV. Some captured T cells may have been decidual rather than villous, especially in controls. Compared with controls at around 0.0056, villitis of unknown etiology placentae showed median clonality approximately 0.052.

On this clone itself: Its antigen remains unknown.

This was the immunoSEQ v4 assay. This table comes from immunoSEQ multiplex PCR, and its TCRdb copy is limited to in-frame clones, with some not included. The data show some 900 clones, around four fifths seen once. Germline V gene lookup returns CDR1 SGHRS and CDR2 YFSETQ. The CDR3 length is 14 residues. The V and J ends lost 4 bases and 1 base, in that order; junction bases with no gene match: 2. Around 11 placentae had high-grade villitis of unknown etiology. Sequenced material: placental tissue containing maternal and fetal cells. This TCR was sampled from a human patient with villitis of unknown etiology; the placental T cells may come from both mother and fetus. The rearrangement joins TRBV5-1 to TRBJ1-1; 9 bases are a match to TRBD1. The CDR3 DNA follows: TGCGCCAGCAGCGGGGGACAGGGGAACACTGAAGCTTTCTTT. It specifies CASSGGQGNTEAFF.